The TCR beta chain under discussion was sequenced for a study of T cells in Graves' hyperthyroidism and ophthalmopathy. Study-wide context: Peripheral blood sampling occurred at initial diagnosis, before any treatment. Overall study results and limits: Before onset, by a median of about seven months, the model predicted ophthalmopathy.

Cells are PBMCs isolated from roughly 9.2 ml of fresh blood. Amplification targeted TCR beta CDR3 regions from RNA transcripts. HTBI primers were used for first-round RT-PCR of the TCR CDR3. MiXCR, run by TCRdb on the multiplex PCR reads, gives a single entry per CDR3 protein. The table lists about 350,000 distinct CDR3 sequences, approximately 15% of them singletons. Looked up from germline, CDR1 is SGHTA and CDR2 is FQGTGA. The CDR3 has 15 amino acids. V was shortened by 3 bases and J by 3 bases, with 14 bases between the two germline ends. On this clonotype itself: Its antigen is unknown.

The sequence was collected from a woman aged 30 to 39 with Graves' hyperthyroidism. V is TRBV7-3 and J is TRBJ1-2; tentative D call: TRBD1 (5 bases). The sample comprised blood. CDR3 region: CASSFPPKGDYGYTF. In nucleotides, the CDR3 is TGTGCCAGCAGCTTCCCCCCCAAAGGGGACTATGGCTACACCTTC. Complete variable domain (other parts from reference TRBV7-3 and TRBJ1-2): GAGVSQTPSNKVTEKGKYVELRCDPISGHTALYWYRQSLGQGPEFLIYFQGTGAADDSGLPNDRFFAVRPEGSVSTLKIQRTERGDSAVYLCASSFPPKGDYGYTFGSGTRLTVV.